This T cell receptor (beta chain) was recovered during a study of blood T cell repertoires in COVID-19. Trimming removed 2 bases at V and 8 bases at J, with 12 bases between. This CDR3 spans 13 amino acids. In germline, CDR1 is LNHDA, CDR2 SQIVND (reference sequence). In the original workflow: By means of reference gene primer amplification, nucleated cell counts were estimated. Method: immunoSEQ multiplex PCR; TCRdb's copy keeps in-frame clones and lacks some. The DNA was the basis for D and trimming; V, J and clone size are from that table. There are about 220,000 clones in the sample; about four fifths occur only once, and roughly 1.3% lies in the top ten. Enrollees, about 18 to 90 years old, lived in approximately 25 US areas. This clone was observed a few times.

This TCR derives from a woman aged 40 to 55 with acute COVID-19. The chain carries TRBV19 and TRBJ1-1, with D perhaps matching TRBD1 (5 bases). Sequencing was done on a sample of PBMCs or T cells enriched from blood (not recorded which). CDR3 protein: CASSILGQVEAFF. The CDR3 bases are TGTGCCAGTAGTATATTGGGGCAGGTGGAAGCTTTCTTT.